This T cell receptor (beta chain) was retrieved from a study of radiation and T cells in renal cell carcinoma. V lost 5 bases to trimming and J lost 6 bases; unmatched junction nucleotides: 13. The CDR3 is 16 residues long. The germline V gene has CDR1 MNHNS and CDR2 SASEGT. To note about this clone: Antigen: not known.

Study outcomes and limitations: Top tumor clonotypes rose in blood 2 weeks post-radiation, then contracted.

Here immunoSEQ multiplex PCR was the method, and the copy in TCRdb shows in-frame clones only, minus some. Of about 170,000 clones in the sample, about 88% were seen once. Described time point: blood 4 weeks post-SBRT, at nephrectomy. The treatment was: 15 Gy SBRT to primary tumor, nephrectomy 4 weeks later. Sequenced material: blood, taken from a patient whose treatment included radiotherapy and nephrectomy. The J gene is TRBJ2-7, the V gene TRBV6-1; 10 bases are shared with TRBD1. The origin of this receptor is a woman in her 50s with renal cell carcinoma. The CDR3: CASSQVPPGQGSEQYF. The DNA for the CDR3 is TGTGCCAGCAGTCAAGTTCCTCCGGGACAGGGGAGCGAGCAGTACTTC.